The table lists the clone carrying this T cell receptor beta chain with a count of one. Its antigen is currently unknown. Treatment denoted: some 20 received Ad26.COV2.S at low or high dose, single or two shots; roughly five received placebo; per-sample allocation not given. Following the first vaccine or placebo injection, samples were taken on day 63. A Boston donor was an adult aged 18-55 years. Data came from immunoSEQ multiplex PCR; TCRdb stores just in-frame clones and leaves some out. Among roughly 700,000 clones listed, more than 70% were seen once. This CDR3 is 15 amino acids long. V was trimmed by 5 bases and J by 7 bases, leaving 18 bases between them. CDR1 and CDR2 from the germline V gene are LNHDA and SQIVND (reference sequence). These data are taken from a study of Ad26.COV2.S vaccination and SARS-CoV-2 variants. Findings of the study overall: TCR breadth and depth estimates may have understated total T cell responses.

The chain uses TRBV19 and TRBJ2-1; D may be TRBD2 (5 bases). The origin of this receptor is a person between 18 and 65 years old who received the Ad26.COV2.S COVID-19 vaccine or a placebo. The sample consisted of peripheral blood, taken in a trial of Ad26.COV2.S vaccine versus placebo. For the CDR3, the DNA is TGTGCCAGTAGTCCTTTTTTGGGGAGTTGGAATGAGCAGTTCTTC. Its protein product is CASSPFLGSWNEQFF.